This T cell receptor beta chain was retrieved from a study of T cell repertoires in cytomegalovirus infection (dated by TCRdb to the late 2010s). The study in broad terms: The peptide stimulations were aimed at well-studied HLA-B-restricted epitopes as well as recently identified HLA-C-restricted CMV epitopes, whose presentation resists viral immunomodulation. The HLA type of each donor mattered for the analysis, because public TCR beta signatures pointed to carriage of CMV infection along with the matching HLA type. The full study reports these points: The ex vivo response was dominated by HLA-C-restricted CMV-specific TCR beta clonotypes, which also provided the single most frequent clonotype in two of eight donors. In both this cohort and an independent cohort of 350 to 400 donors, the cumulative frequency of public TCR beta family members distinguished carriers of CMV infection plus the relevant HLA type.

The treatment or condition label corresponds to: in vitro stimulation with specific CMV peptide epitopes to enrich CMV-specific T cells. From cysteine to phenylalanine, the CDR3 is 15 amino acids long. The sequence is cut down to CDR3 DNA, 45 bases in frame from base 1. CDR1 SGHDT and CDR2 YYEEEE were looked up in the germline V gene. V sheds 4 bases and J sheds 1 base, leaving 14 bases between their ends. About this clonotype itself: What antigen it recognizes has not been identified. The input lacks base qualities; no much larger clone sits a single base away.

TCRdb shows the sequencer as Illumina HiSeq 1500. TCRdb handled the public reads itself, with Q25 trimming in fastp and clone calling in MiXCR, and kept productive beta chains. Every distinct CDR3 protein forms one entry, paired with its most common genes and DNA. The sample table records about 890,000 distinct CDR3 sequences; approximately 31% of these occur just once. About an eighth of the sample rests with the top ten. Source: cultured CD8+ T cells from PBMCs, taken from culture after CMV antigen stimulation. The rearranged segments are TRBV5-6 and TRBJ2-5, with no reliable assignment of the D segment. The TCR comes from a human donor in good health (CMV status not recorded). Some clones in this sample may be carry-over from other donors' samples. The CDR3 protein: CASSLLTVPQETQYF. In nucleotides, the sequence is TGTGCCAGCAGCCTCTTGACCGTGCCCCAAGAGACCCAGTACTTC.